The 11 T cell receptor beta chains in this list originate from one sample, sequenced in a study of blood T cell repertoires in COVID-19. TCRdb keeps only in-frame clones here, not all; method: immunoSEQ multiplex PCR. The sample lists about 180,000 clones, over 80% occurring once. The sample consisted of peripheral blood. The source of these receptors is a woman in her 70s with COVID-19, enrolled during active disease.

The rearrangement joins TRBV5-1 to TRBJ2-3; TRBD2 is a possible D gene (6 bases). Trimming took off 0 bases at V and 5 bases at J, with 10 bases between the two ends. Germline V gives CDR1 SGHRS, CDR2 YFSETQ. The CDR3 has 14 amino acids. For the CDR3, the DNA is TGCGCCAGCAGCTTGGACAGGAGGGAAGATACGCAGTATTTT. As protein: CASSLDRREDTQYF. The full variable domain, completed using reference TRBV5-1 and TRBJ2-3, is KAGVTQTPRYLIKTRGQQVTLSCSPISGHRSVSWYQQTPGQGLQFLFEYFSETQRNKGNFPGRFSGRQFSNSRSEMNVSTLELGDSALYLCASSLDRREDTQYFGPGTRLTVL.

J is TRBJ2-5 and V is TRBV28, with a possible D match to TRBD1 (6 bases). Trimming removed 7 bases from V and 7 bases from J, with 19 bases in between. The germline V gene has CDR1 MDHEN and CDR2 SYDVKM. The CDR3 totals 14 residues. The CDR3 sequence: CASTNGGALGTQYF. The CDR3 DNA reads TGTGCCAGCACTAATGGGGGCGCTTTAGGGACCCAGTACTTC.

This clone was observed once. The rearrangement uses TRBV5-1 and TRBJ1-1; D remains ambiguous. The V end was cut by 4 bases, the J end by 1 base, with 11 bases between. Germline V gene sequence: CDR1 SGHRS, CDR2 YFSETQ. There are 14 residues in the CDR3. CDR3 bases: TGCGCCAGCAGCCCGGGGTGGGGGAACACTGAAGCTTTCTTT. Protein: CASSPGWGNTEAFF.

J is TRBJ2-2 and V is TRBV5-1, with D maybe TRBD1 (6 bases). The germline V gene encodes CDR1 SGHRS and CDR2 YFSETQ. This CDR3 spans 14 amino acids. V lost 0 bases and J 7 bases, leaving 10 bases between the germline ends. The CDR3 DNA is TGCGCCAGCAGCTTGGAGGGACAAGGCGGGGAGCTGTTTTTT. Protein sequence: CASSLEGQGGELFF.

As DNA, the CDR3 is TGTGCCAGCAGCTTGCAGGGGATTGGCGAGCAGTACTTC. Translating it yields CASSLQGIGEQYF. The chain links TRBV7-9 to TRBJ2-7, with a possible D match to TRBD1 (6 bases). This CDR3 is 13 amino acids long. Trimming pared 3 bases from V and 6 bases from J, leaving 12 bases between. The V gene's germline CDR1 is SEHNR and CDR2 FQNEAQ (reference sequence). The entire variable domain, with the rest obtained from reference TRBV7-9 and TRBJ2-7, is as follows: DTGVSQNPRHKITKRGQNVTFRCDPISEHNRLYWYRQTLGQGPEFLTYFQNEAQLEKSRLLSDRFSAERPKGSFSTLEIQRTEQGDSAMYLCASSLQGIGEQYFGPGTRLTVT.

The table lists this clone with a count of one. The V gene is TRBV10-3, the J gene TRBJ2-2, with 12 bases that match TRBD2. The CDR3 runs 17 residues. Trimming took 5 bases from V and 5 from J; bases not matched to a gene: 9. Germline loops: CDR1 ENHRY, CDR2 SYGVKD. CDR3 DNA sequence: TGTGCCATCAGTCGTTTGCTAGCGGGAGGGGAAACCGGGGAGCTGTTTTTT. Its protein product is CAISRLLAGGETGELFF.

With respect to this clone: This sample also contains other DNA sequences that code for the same CDR3. The chain is built from TRBV5-1 and TRBJ1-3, with D unresolved. CDR1 SGHRS and CDR2 YFSETQ come from the germline V gene. This CDR3 region has 14 residues. Trimming removed 0 bases from V and 0 bases from J, with 4 bases in between. The CDR3 loop reads CASSLDSSGNTIYF. The CDR3 bases are TGCGCCAGCAGCTTGGACAGCTCTGGAAACACCATATATTTT. The full variable domain, rest sourced from reference TRBV5-1 and TRBJ1-3, is KAGVTQTPRYLIKTRGQQVTLSCSPISGHRSVSWYQQTPGQGLQFLFEYFSETQRNKGNFPGRFSGRQFSNSRSEMNVSTLELGDSALYLCASSLDSSGNTIYFGEGSWLTVV.

V gene TRBV15 combines with J gene TRBJ1-1, with D perhaps matching TRBD1 (6 bases). The V gene lost 7 bases and the J gene lost 1 base, with 22 bases spanning the gap. The CDR3 totals 17 residues. CDR1 and CDR2 from the germline V gene are LNHNV and YYDKDF (reference sequence). The CDR3 DNA reads as TGTGCCACCACCCCCAGGGGCGATTACTACCAGAACACTGAAGCTTTCTTT. It encodes CATTPRGDYYQNTEAFF.

The chain recombines TRBV19 with TRBJ1-6, with D possibly being TRBD1 (6 bases). This CDR3 has 16 residues. Germline V gene lookup returns CDR1 LNHDA and CDR2 SQIVND (reference sequence). With 8 bases removed from V and 6 bases from J, the gap between germline ends came to 20 bases. DNA for the CDR3: TGTGCCAGTCGGAGCCCTGTCGGACAGTTTAATTCACCCCTCCACTTT. Translation gives CASRSPVGQFNSPLHF.

V usage is TRBV7-2 and J usage is TRBJ2-1, with unresolved D. Germline V CDR1 and CDR2: SGHTA, FQGNSA. The CDR3 contains 14 residues. Trimming took off 1 base at V and 5 bases at J, with 9 bases between the two ends. The CDR3 protein is CASSLVRANNEQFF. The CDR3, as DNA: TGTGCCAGCAGCTTAGTGCGAGCTAACAATGAGCAGTTCTTC.

The V gene is TRBV14, the J gene TRBJ2-5; possibly TRBD1 for D (6 bases). The ends were cut back, 0 bases at V and 6 bases at J, with 14 bases in the middle. The CDR3 extends over 15 amino acids. Germline assignment: CDR1 SGHDN and CDR2 FVKESK. CDR3 region: CASSQEGGRGKTQYF. In nucleotides, the CDR3 is TGTGCCAGCAGCCAAGAGGGTGGCAGGGGAAAGACCCAGTACTTC.